The table lists the clone carrying this T cell receptor beta chain with a few counts. MiXCR was run by TCRdb on the 5' RACE reads, yielding one entry per CDR3 protein. The repertoire includes 250,000 or so distinct CDR3 sequences, 20% to 30% of them detected once, and over 0.55% sits in the top ten. V lost 3 bases and J 6 bases, leaving 9 bases between the germline ends. The CDR3 is 14 amino acids. The data derive from a study of CD8 T cells in ankylosing spondylitis. The chain links TRBV12-3 or TRBV12-4 to TRBJ1-6; D is uncertain. The sample comprised blood, either unsorted or a sorted T cell fraction (not recorded which). The clonotype comes from a male donor with ankylosing spondylitis or in good health (not recorded which). This CDR3 reads CASSFLQINSPLHF. The CDR3 nucleotides read TGTGCCAGCAGTTTTTTACAAATTAATTCACCCCTCCACTTT.